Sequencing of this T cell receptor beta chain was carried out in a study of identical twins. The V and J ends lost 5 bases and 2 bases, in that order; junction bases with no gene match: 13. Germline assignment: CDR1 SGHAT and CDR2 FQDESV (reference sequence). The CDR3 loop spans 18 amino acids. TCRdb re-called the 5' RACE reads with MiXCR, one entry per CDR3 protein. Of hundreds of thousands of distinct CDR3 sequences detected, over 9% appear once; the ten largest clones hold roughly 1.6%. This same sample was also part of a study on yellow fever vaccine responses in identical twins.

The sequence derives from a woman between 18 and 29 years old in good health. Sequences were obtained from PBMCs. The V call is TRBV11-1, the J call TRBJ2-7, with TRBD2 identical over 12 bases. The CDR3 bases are TGTGCCAGCAGCCCCCTACCGACTAGCGGGAGTGGACCCTACGAGCAGTACTTC. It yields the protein CASSPLPTSGSGPYEQYF.